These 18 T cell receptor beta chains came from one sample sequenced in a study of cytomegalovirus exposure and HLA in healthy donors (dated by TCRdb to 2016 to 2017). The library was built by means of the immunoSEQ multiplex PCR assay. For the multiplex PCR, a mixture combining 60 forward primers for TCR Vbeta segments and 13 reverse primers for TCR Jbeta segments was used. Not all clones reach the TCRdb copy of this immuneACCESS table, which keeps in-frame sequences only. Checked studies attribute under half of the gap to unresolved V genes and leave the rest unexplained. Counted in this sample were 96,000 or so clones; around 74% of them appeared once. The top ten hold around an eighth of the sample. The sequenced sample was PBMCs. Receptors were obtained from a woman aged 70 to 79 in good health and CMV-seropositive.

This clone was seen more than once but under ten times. The CDR3 sequence: CASSAPGRGLNEQYF. CDR3 coding DNA: TGTGCCAGCAGCGCCCCCGGCAGGGGGCTCAACGAGCAGTACTTC. The rearrangement uses TRBV28 and TRBJ2-7; 8 nucleotides align to TRBD1. Germline CDR1 and CDR2: MDHEN and SYDVKM. CDR3 length: 15 residues. The ends lost 6 bases at V and 5 bases at J; junction bases unmatched: 12.

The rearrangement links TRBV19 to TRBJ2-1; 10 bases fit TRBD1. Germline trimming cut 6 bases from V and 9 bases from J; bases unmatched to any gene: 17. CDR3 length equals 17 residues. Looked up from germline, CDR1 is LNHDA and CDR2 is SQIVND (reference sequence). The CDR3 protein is CASSSLRQGAWESEQFF. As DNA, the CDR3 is TGTGCCAGTAGCAGCCTTCGACAGGGGGCATGGGAATCTGAGCAGTTCTTC.

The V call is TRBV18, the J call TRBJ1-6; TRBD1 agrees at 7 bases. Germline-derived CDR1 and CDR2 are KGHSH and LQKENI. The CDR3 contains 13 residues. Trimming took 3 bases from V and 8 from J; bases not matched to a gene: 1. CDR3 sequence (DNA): TGTGCCAGCTCACCCGACAGGGATTCACCCCTCCACTTT. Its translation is CASSPDRDSPLHF.

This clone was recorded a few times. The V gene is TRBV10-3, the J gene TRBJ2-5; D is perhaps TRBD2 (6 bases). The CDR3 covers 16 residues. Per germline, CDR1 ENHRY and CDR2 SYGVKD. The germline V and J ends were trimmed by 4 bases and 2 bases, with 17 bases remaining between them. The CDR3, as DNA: TGTGCCATCAGTGGGTCGGGACTCCTCTCTCAAGAGACCCAGTACTTC. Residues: CAISGSGLLSQETQYF.

The CDR3 DNA reads as TGTGCCATCAGTGCTAGCGAATATACGCAGTATTTT. As protein: CAISASEYTQYF. The chain is built from TRBV10-3 and TRBJ2-3, with a possible D match to TRBD2 (6 bases). This CDR3 region has 12 residues. Germline CDR1 ENHRY, CDR2 SYGVKD. Deletions cut 4 bases from V and 7 bases from J, with 9 bases between.

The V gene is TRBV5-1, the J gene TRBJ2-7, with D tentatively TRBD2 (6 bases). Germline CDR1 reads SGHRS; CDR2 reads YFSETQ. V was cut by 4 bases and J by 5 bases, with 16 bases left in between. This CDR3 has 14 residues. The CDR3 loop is CASSRTGGTNEQYF. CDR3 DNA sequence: TGCGCCAGCAGCAGGACCGGGGGAACAAACGAGCAGTACTTC.

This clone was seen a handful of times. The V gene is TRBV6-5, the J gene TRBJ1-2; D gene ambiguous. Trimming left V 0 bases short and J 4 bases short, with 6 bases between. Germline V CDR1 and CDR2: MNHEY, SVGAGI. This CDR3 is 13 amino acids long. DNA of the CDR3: TGTGCCAGCAGTTACTCCGGGTCCTATGGCTACACCTTC. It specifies CASSYSGSYGYTF.

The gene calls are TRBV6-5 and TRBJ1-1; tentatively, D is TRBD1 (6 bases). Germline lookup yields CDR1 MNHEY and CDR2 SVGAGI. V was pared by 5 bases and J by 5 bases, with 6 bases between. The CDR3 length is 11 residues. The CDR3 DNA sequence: TGTGCCAGCAGTAGGGGGACTGAAGCTTTCTTT. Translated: CASSRGTEAFF.

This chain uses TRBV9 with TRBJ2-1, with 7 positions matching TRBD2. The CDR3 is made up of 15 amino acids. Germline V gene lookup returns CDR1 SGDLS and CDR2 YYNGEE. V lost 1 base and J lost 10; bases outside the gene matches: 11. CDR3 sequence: CASSVSSAGVGEQFF. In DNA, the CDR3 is TGTGCCAGCAGCGTATCTTCGGCGGGGGTAGGAGAGCAGTTCTTC. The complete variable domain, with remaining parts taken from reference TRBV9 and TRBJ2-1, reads DSGVTQTPKHLITATGQRVTLRCSPRSGDLSVYWYQQSLDQGLQFLIQYYNGEERAKGNILERFSAQQFPDLHSELNLSSLELGDSALYFCASSVSSAGVGEQFFGPGTRLTVL.

As DNA, the CDR3 is TGTGCCAGCAGCTTAGCGCAGGGGGCCTTAACCTACGAGCAGTACTTC. Protein: CASSLAQGALTYEQYF. This chain uses TRBV7-8 with TRBJ2-7, with 8 bases matching TRBD1. In germline, CDR1 is SGHVS, CDR2 FQNEAQ. Trimming took 0 bases from V and 2 from J; bases not matched to a gene: 6. The CDR3 loop spans 16 amino acids.

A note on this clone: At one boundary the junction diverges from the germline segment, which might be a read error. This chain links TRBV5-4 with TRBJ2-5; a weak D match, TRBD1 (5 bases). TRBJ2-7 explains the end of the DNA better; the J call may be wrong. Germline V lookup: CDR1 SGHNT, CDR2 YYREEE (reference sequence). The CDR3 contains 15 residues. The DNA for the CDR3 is TGCGCCAGCAGCCGATCCTCAGGGATAGGCGACGAGCAGTACTTC. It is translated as CASSRSSGIGDEQYF.

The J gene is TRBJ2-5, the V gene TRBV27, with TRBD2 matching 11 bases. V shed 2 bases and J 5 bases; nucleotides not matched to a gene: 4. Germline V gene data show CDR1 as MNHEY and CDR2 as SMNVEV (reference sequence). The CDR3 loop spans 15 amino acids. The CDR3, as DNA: TGTGCCAGCAGTTTACTAGCGGGGGGAGACGAGACCCAGTACTTC. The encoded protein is CASSLLAGGDETQYF.

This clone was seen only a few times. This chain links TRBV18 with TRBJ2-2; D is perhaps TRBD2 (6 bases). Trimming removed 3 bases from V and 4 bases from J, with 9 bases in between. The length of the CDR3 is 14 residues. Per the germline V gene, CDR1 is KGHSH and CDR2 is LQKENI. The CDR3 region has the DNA TGTGCCAGCTCACCCCGGGAGAGCACCGGGGAGCTGTTTTTT. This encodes CASSPRESTGELFF.

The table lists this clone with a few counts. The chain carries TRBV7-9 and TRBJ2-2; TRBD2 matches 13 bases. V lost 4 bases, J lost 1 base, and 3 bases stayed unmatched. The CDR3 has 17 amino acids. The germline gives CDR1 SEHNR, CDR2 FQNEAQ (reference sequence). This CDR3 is CASSWRTSGRNTGELFF. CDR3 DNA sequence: TGTGCCAGCAGCTGGAGGACTAGCGGGAGGAACACCGGGGAGCTGTTTTTT.

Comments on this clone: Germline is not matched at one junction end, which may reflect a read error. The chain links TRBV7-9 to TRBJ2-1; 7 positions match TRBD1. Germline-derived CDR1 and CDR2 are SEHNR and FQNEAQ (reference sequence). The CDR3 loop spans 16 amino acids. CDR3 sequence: CSSSPQGPVPNNEQFF. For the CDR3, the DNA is TGTTCCAGCAGCCCACAGGGGCCAGTACCTAACAATGAGCAGTTCTTC.

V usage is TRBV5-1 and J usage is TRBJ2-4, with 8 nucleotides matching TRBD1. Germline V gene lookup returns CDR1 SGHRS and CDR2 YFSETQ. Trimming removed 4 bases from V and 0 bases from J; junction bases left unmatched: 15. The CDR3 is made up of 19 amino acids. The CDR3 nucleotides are TGCGCCAGCAGCCCCCATCCGGGACAGGTCATCCTAGCCAAAAACATTCAGTACTTC. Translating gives CASSPHPGQVILAKNIQYF.

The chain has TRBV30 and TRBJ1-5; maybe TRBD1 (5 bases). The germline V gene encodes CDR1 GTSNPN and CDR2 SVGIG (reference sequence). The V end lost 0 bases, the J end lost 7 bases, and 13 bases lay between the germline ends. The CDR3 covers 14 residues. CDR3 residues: CAWSVLQGEQPQHF. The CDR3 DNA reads TGTGCCTGGAGTGTATTGCAGGGTGAGCAGCCCCAGCATTTT.

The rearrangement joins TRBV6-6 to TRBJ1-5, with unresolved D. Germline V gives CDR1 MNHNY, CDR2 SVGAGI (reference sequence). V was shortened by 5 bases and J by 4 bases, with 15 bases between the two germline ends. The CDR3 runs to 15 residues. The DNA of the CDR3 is TGTGCCAGCAGTCCCCGGATCGGAGGGAATCAGCCCCAGCATTTT. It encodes CASSPRIGGNQPQHF.